This T cell receptor beta chain was recovered during a study of neurological immune-mediated disorders. The germline V and J ends were trimmed by 5 bases and 1 base, with 9 bases remaining between them. Germline lookup yields CDR1 SGHRS and CDR2 YFSETQ. The CDR3 is 13 residues long. Each CDR3 protein is one row after TCRdb ran MiXCR on the 5' RACE reads. The table has approximately 46,000 distinct CDR3 sequences, approximately 9.1% seen once. Sample time point: longitudinal time-point 1 (baseline). This clonotype was recorded at least ten times. Material for sequencing was PBMCs. This clonotype was sampled from a woman aged 40 to 50 in good health. The V gene is TRBV5-1, the J gene TRBJ1-1; D perhaps matches TRBD1 (5 bases). The CDR3 bases are TGCGCCAGCAGGGGGACGGGGAACACTGAAGCTTTCTTT. Residues: CASRGTGNTEAFF.